What follows describes a single T cell receptor (beta chain). This clone was seen a single time. What antigen it recognizes has not been identified. Per-base quality was not reported, and no clone a single base away is much larger than it. This specimen belongs to a study of T cell changes during pregnancy in multiple sclerosis (dated by TCRdb to about 2019). For the wider study: In women with multiple sclerosis, the researchers looked at how the T cell repertoire shifted as pregnancy progressed.

Between the V and J ends, shortened by 4 bases and 8 bases respectively, the junction contains 9 bases. The CDR3 contains 12 residues, cysteine and phenylalanine counted. Just the 36-base CDR3 DNA is kept, in frame starting at base 1. In the germline V gene, CDR1 corresponds to MGHRA and CDR2 to YSYEKL. To prepare the library, the immunoSEQ multiplex PCR assay was applied. In TCRdb, the immuneACCESS table is reduced to in-frame sequences with V and J assigned. These tables do not hold every clone; where another copy was compared, an unresolved V gene accounts for under half, and the others remain unexplained. Counted in this sample were tens of thousands of clones; roughly 93% of them appeared once. Around 0.86% of the sample rests with the top ten.

The sequence is built from TRBV4-1 and TRBJ2-1, and perhaps TRBD2 as D gene, on 5 matching bases. This TCR derives from a female donor with multiple sclerosis, enrolled in a pregnancy study. Source: peripheral blood, taken in the third trimester of pregnancy. The DNA sequence is as follows: TGCGCCAGCAGCCCCTCAGCGGATGAGCAGTTCTTC. Its translation reads: CASSPSADEQFF.